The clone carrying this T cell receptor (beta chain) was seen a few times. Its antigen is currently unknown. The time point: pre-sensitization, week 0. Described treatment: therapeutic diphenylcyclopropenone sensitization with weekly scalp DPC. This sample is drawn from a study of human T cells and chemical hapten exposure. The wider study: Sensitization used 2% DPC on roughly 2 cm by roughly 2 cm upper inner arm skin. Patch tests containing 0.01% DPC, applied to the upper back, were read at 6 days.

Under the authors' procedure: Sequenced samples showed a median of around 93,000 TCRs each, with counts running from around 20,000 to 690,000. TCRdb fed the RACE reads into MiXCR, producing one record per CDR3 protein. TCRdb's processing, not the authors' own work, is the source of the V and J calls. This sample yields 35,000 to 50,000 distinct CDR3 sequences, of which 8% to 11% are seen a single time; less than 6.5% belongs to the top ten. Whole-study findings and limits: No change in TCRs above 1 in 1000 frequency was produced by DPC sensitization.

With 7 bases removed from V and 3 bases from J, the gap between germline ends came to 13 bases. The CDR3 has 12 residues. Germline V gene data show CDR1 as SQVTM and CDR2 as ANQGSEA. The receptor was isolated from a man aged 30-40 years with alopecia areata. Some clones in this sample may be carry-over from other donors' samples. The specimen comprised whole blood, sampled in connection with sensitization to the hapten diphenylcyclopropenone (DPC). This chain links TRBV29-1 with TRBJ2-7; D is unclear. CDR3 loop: CSALLMSYEQYF. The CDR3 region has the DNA TGCAGCGCCTTGTTAATGAGCTACGAGCAGTACTTC.